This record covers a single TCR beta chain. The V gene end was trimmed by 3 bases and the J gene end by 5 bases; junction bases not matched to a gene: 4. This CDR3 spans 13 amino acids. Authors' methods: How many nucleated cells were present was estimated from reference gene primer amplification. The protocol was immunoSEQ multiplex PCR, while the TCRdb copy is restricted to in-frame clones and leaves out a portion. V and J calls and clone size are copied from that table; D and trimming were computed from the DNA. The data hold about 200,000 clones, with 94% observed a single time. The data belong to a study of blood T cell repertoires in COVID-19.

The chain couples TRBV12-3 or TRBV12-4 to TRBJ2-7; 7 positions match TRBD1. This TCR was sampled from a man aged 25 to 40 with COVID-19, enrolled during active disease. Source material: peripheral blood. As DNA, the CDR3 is TGTGCCAGCAGTTTCCGCAGGGGGAACGAGCAGTACTTC. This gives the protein CASSFRRGNEQYF.